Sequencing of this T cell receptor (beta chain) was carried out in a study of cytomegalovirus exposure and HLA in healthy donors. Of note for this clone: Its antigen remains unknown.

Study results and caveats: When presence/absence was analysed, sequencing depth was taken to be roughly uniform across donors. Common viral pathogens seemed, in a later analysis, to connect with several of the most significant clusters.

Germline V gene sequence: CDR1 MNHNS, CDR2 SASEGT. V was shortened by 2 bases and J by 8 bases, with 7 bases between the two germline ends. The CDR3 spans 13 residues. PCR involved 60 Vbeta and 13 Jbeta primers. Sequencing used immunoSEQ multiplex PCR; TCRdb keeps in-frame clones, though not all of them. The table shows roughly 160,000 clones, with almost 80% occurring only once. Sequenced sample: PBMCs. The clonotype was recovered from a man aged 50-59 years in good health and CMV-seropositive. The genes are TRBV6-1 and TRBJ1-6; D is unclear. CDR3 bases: TGTGCCAGCAGTGAAAACGGGGATTCACCCCTCCACTTT. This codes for CASSENGDSPLHF.